This TCR beta chain was found in a study of CD8+ T cells in alopecia areata. On the study more broadly: Patients took tofacitinib for 6 to 18 months, followed by 6 drug-free months.

This CDR3 comprises 11 residues. Germline V gene sequence: CDR1 MNHNY, CDR2 SVGAGI (reference sequence). V dropped 6 bases and J dropped 6 bases, with 9 bases sitting between them. Broader study findings: Scalp sample data also include resident alphabeta T cells from normal skin. It was less clear whether patients shared TCRs than it was in mice, possibly because of HLA.

A remark on this clone: Antigen unknown.

Following RNA extraction, reverse transcription yielded cDNA that acted as the sequencing template. Assay used: immunoSEQ multiplex PCR; TCRdb lists only in-frame clones, some missing. Among under 300,000 clones listed, around 67% were seen once. The sequenced sample was CD4+ T cells sorted from blood, obtained at week 0. V usage is TRBV6-6 and J usage is TRBJ2-7; D remains unclear. The TCR sequence derives from a human donor with alopecia areata. CDR3 amino acids: CASRSRSEQYF. The CDR3 DNA is TGTGCCAGCAGAAGCCGAAGCGAGCAGTACTTC.